The sequence of this TCR beta chain was determined in a study of cytomegalovirus exposure and HLA in healthy donors. At the level of the study: Unique TCR beta sequences numbering approximately 120 million came from around 180 million T cells in an earlier analysis.

The PCR ran on 60 Vbeta and 13 Jbeta primers. Assay used: immunoSEQ multiplex PCR; TCRdb lists only in-frame clones, some missing. Listed are approximately 200,000 clones; almost 0.75% falls within the top ten. The TCR originated in a boy younger than 18 in good health and CMV-seronegative. The sample was PBMCs.

The CDR3 region has the DNA TGTGCCAGCAAAAGGCAGGGAAGAGATACGCAGTATTTT. The encoded protein is CASKRQGRDTQYF. The chain links TRBV28 to TRBJ2-3; D is possibly TRBD1 (5 bases). V lost 7 bases, J lost 5 bases, and 13 bases lay in between. The CDR3 loop spans 13 amino acids. Germline values: CDR1 MDHEN, CDR2 SYDVKM.